Sequencing of this TCR beta chain was carried out in a study of shared clonotypes between healthy human individuals. Findings of the study overall: Shared clonotypes: about 5% naive CD4, about 3.3% naive CD8, roughly 2.4% memory CD4, 0.4% to 0.45% memory CD8.

As regards this clone: Its specificity is unknown.

Genomic DNA of every subset was divided equally among multiple immunoSEQ plates. Using immunoSEQ multiplex PCR, the repertoire was profiled, and TCRdb retains in-frame clones only, with some absent. There are 2 million to 2.5 million clones in the sample; under 95% occur only once, and about 0.39% lies in the top ten. V was cut by 5 bases and J by 0 bases, with 11 bases left in between. The CDR3 is 14 residues long. Germline CDR1 is PRHDT and CDR2 is FYEKMQ (reference sequence). The chain combines TRBV13 with TRBJ2-7, with D unclear. Material: naive CD4+ T cells from PBMCs. The subset: CD45RA+ positively selected. The origin of this receptor is a man aged 18-30 years in good health. Some clones in this sample may be carry-over from other donors' samples. The chain's CDR3 is CASSPRVASYEQYF. CDR3 in DNA: TGTGCCAGCAGCCCCCGGGTGGCCTCCTACGAGCAGTACTTC.